These 23 T cell receptor beta chains were sequenced from one sample in a study of blood T cell repertoires in COVID-19. Clones were sequenced by immunoSEQ multiplex PCR, and TCRdb holds only the in-frame ones, with some missing. Among roughly 78,000 clones listed, approximately 90% were seen once. Sequenced sample: peripheral blood. All receptors come from a man between 60 and 75 years old with acute or convalescent COVID-19.

CDR3 loop: CATSMRTGVITDTQYF. As DNA, the CDR3 is TGTGCCACCAGCATGAGGACAGGGGTGATCACAGATACGCAGTATTTT. V and J are TRBV24-1 and TRBJ2-3, with 9 bases that match TRBD1. The CDR3 is made up of 16 amino acids. Per germline, CDR1 KGHDR and CDR2 SFDVKD. With V trimmed by 7 bases and J by 2 bases, 9 bases remained unmatched.

This chain connects TRBV7-3 to TRBJ2-7, with 8 bases identical to TRBD2. The germline V gene has CDR1 SGHTA and CDR2 FQGTGA. V trimming: 5 bases; J trimming: 5 bases; junction bases outside the gene matches: 11. The CDR3 is 15 amino acids. This CDR3 is CASSPSPGAGDEQYF. The CDR3 region has the DNA TGTGCCAGCAGCCCTTCCCCAGGAGCGGGGGACGAGCAGTACTTC.

The chain carries TRBV9 and TRBJ1-5; no firm D call. The CDR3 extends over 15 amino acids. The germline V and J ends were trimmed by 0 bases and 0 bases, with 7 bases remaining between them. CDR1 and CDR2 (germline): SGDLS, YYNGEE. CDR3 loop: CASSVGGNSNQPQHF. CDR3 nucleotides: TGTGCCAGCAGCGTAGGAGGAAATAGCAATCAGCCCCAGCATTTT.

The genes are TRBV19 and TRBJ1-1, with 7 positions matching TRBD1. V gave up 6 bases and J gave up 0 bases; unmatched junction bases: 4. Looked up from germline, CDR1 is LNHDA and CDR2 is SQIVND (reference sequence). The CDR3 runs to 14 residues. The CDR3 is CASRRQGLNTEAFF. The CDR3 region has the DNA TGTGCCAGTAGGCGACAGGGCCTGAACACTGAAGCTTTCTTT.

V usage is TRBV12-3 or TRBV12-4 and J usage is TRBJ1-5, with D uncertain. V lost 5 bases and J 7 bases, leaving 9 bases between the germline ends. This CDR3 is built from 12 residues. DNA of the CDR3: TGTGCCAGCAGTCACCCACGGCAGCCCCAGCATTTT. Residues: CASSHPRQPQHF.

The chain carries TRBV6-5 and TRBJ2-1; 9 nucleotides line up with TRBD1. J was trimmed by 8 bases and V by 4 bases; bases with no gene match: 12. The CDR3 length is 16 residues. From germline, CDR1 is MNHEY and CDR2 SVGAGI. The CDR3 nucleotides read TGTGCCAGCAGTTCCCCCGCGACAGGGGGATGGCATGAGCAGTTCTTC. Protein: CASSSPATGGWHEQFF.

This chain joins TRBV5-8 and TRBJ1-4; no definite D call. V was pared by 4 bases and J by 0 bases, with 10 bases between. CDR3 length: 15 amino acids. Germline CDR1 reads SGHTS; CDR2 reads YDEGEE. CDR3 sequence: CASSGGFATNEKLFF. Here the CDR3 DNA reads TGTGCCAGCAGCGGAGGGTTTGCAACTAATGAAAAACTGTTTTTT.

This chain connects TRBV11-2 to TRBJ2-2, with TRBD1 matching 7 bases. The ends lost 4 bases at V and 8 bases at J; junction bases unmatched: 16. CDR3 size: 17 residues. In germline, CDR1 is SGHAT, CDR2 FQNNGV. This CDR3 reads CASSSDYVQGIAGELFF. CDR3 DNA: TGTGCCAGCAGCTCCGACTACGTACAGGGGATCGCGGGGGAGCTGTTTTTT.

This clone was detected only once. The gene calls are TRBV5-1 and TRBJ2-2; D possibly corresponds to TRBD2 (6 bases). The V gene's germline CDR1 is SGHRS and CDR2 YFSETQ. The CDR3 has 15 residues. V lost 0 bases, J lost 5 bases, and 11 bases lay in between. In nucleotides, the CDR3 is TGCGCCAGCAGCTTGGATACGACTAGTACCGGGGAGCTGTTTTTT. It codes for CASSLDTTSTGELFF.

The chain couples TRBV6-5 to TRBJ2-7; 7 bases are a match to TRBD1. Germline lookup yields CDR1 MNHEY and CDR2 SVGAGI. The CDR3 is 14 residues long. Unmatched junction bases numbered 9, after V lost 7 bases and J lost 3 bases. The DNA of the CDR3 is TGTGCCAGCACCCCCCCCGGGACAGTCTACGAGCAGTACTTC. This sequence encodes CASTPPGTVYEQYF.

The V call is TRBV7-6, the J call TRBJ2-6, with D uncertain. CDR1 and CDR2 from the germline V gene are SGHVS and FNYEAQ. The CDR3 is made up of 18 amino acids. Trimming removed 4 bases at V and 0 bases at J, with 16 bases between. CDR3 coding DNA: TGTGCCAGCAGCTCCCTTTCTAGAAGTGGCTCTGGGGCCAACGTCCTGACTTTC. Translating it yields CASSSLSRSGSGANVLTF.

The chain combines TRBV7-9 with TRBJ2-5; D uncertain. Germline V lookup: CDR1 SEHNR, CDR2 FQNEAQ (reference sequence). The V end lost 1 base, the J end lost 2 bases, and 8 bases lay between the germline ends. There are 14 residues in the CDR3. CDR3: CASSLGALQETQYF. CDR3 DNA: TGTGCCAGCAGCTTAGGAGCGTTACAAGAGACCCAGTACTTC.

The chain uses TRBV2 and TRBJ2-7; D is uncertain. V lost 2 bases, J lost 8 bases, and 10 bases lay in between. The CDR3 runs to 12 residues. CDR1 is SNHLY and CDR2 is FYNNEI in the germline V gene. CDR3 protein: CASSETTNQQYF. The CDR3 DNA sequence: TGTGCCAGCAGTGAAACAACCAACCAGCAGTACTTC.

This sequence joins TRBV6-4 and TRBJ1-5, with TRBD1 identical over 8 bases. J gave up 0 bases and V 4 bases, and 5 bases lay outside the gene matches. Germline values: CDR1 MRHNA, CDR2 SNTAGT. The CDR3 spans 16 residues. CDR3 sequence: CASSASTGDSNQPQHF. CDR3 nucleotides: TGTGCCAGCAGTGCCTCGACAGGGGATAGCAATCAGCCCCAGCATTTT.

The genes are TRBV6-6 and TRBJ1-2, with D hard to call. Germline CDR1 MNHNY, CDR2 SVGAGI (reference sequence). The CDR3 has 17 residues. V was shortened by 5 bases and J by 5 bases, with 24 bases between the two germline ends. CDR3: CASSRASVGRGSYGYTF. CDR3 nucleotides: TGTGCCAGCAGTCGAGCTTCAGTTGGACGGGGTTCTTATGGCTACACCTTC.

Only a few counts were recorded for this clone. This chain joins TRBV19 and TRBJ2-5; 9 bases align to TRBD1. This CDR3 comprises 15 residues. Germline CDR1 LNHDA, CDR2 SQIVND (reference sequence). Trimming removed 4 bases from V and 5 bases from J; junction bases left unmatched: 8. The CDR3: CASSTGGTGWETQYF. In DNA, the CDR3 is TGTGCCAGTAGTACCGGTGGGACAGGGTGGGAGACCCAGTACTTC.

The chain is built from TRBV5-4 and TRBJ2-7, with D hard to call. Germline assignment: CDR1 SGHNT and CDR2 YYREEE (reference sequence). This CDR3 has 12 residues. The ends were cut back, 1 base at V and 6 bases at J, with 8 bases in the middle. The CDR3 region is CASSLTGSEQYF. CDR3 nucleotides: TGTGCCAGCAGCTTGACGGGTTCCGAGCAGTACTTC.

V and J are TRBV9 and TRBJ1-2; D may be TRBD1 (6 bases). Trimming shortened V by 3 bases and J by 7 bases, and 19 bases separated the two germline ends. Germline loops: CDR1 SGDLS, CDR2 YYNGEE. There are 15 residues in the CDR3. The CDR3, as DNA: TGTGCCAGCAGCGCCGGGACACCCTTAGGTGGTGGCTACACCTTC. Protein product: CASSAGTPLGGGYTF. Using reference TRBV9 and TRBJ1-2 for the parts outside the CDR3, the full variable domain is DSGVTQTPKHLITATGQRVTLRCSPRSGDLSVYWYQQSLDQGLQFLIQYYNGEERAKGNILERFSAQQFPDLHSELNLSSLELGDSALYFCASSAGTPLGGGYTFGSGTRLTVV.

This chain connects TRBV5-1 to TRBJ2-1, with TRBD1 matching 8 bases. Germline CDR1 and CDR2: SGHRS and YFSETQ. Trimming cost V 4 bases and J 10 bases; bases outside gene matches: 16. This CDR3 contains 16 residues. This CDR3 reads CASSVGQGPVGGEQFF. The CDR3 coding sequence is TGCGCCAGCAGCGTCGGACAGGGACCGGTAGGAGGGGAGCAGTTCTTC.

The chain links TRBV6-5 to TRBJ1-2; maybe TRBD1 (6 bases). The CDR3 runs 15 residues. Germline CDR1 reads MNHEY; CDR2 reads SVGAGI. V was clipped by 6 bases and J by 4 bases, with 18 bases between them. CDR3 amino acids: CASSGDRLVFYGYTF. The CDR3 DNA reads as TGTGCCAGCAGCGGTGACAGGCTGGTCTTCTATGGCTACACCTTC.

Turning to this clone: Compared with germline, one end of the junction differs, possibly owing to a read error. J is TRBJ2-5 and V is TRBV19; 9 bases are a match to TRBD1. CDR1 LNHDA and CDR2 SQIVND come from the germline V gene (reference sequence). CDR3 length: 15 amino acids. The chain's CDR3 is CASSTNTGGSETLYF. The DNA of the CDR3 is TGTGCCAGTAGTACGAACACAGGGGGCTCTGAGACCCTGTACTTC.

The chain carries TRBV6-2 or TRBV6-3 and TRBJ1-5; perhaps TRBD1 as D (5 bases). Trimming took 6 bases from V and 0 from J, leaving 12 bases between them. Germline CDR1 is MNHEY and CDR2 is SVGEGT. The CDR3 contains 15 residues. The DNA of the CDR3 is TGTGCCAGCAGCCAAGGGGACTTTAGCAATCAGCCCCAGCATTTT. It translates to CASSQGDFSNQPQHF.

This clone has more than one count but fewer than ten. This chain joins TRBV5-1 and TRBJ2-3; 9 bases are a match to TRBD2. V lost 0 bases and J lost 4; bases outside the gene matches: 3. CDR3 length: 15 amino acids. The germline V gene encodes CDR1 SGHRS and CDR2 YFSETQ. The CDR3 here is CASSLAGGGADTQYF. CDR3 nucleotide sequence: TGCGCCAGCAGCTTGGCTGGCGGGGGGGCAGATACGCAGTATTTT.